Following are 4 T cell receptor beta chains from one sample sequenced in a study of glioma-infiltrating T cells (TCRdb year 2016). TCRdb names Illumina MiSeq as the instrument used. The iRepertoire nested amplicon-rescue multiplex PCR (arm-PCR) platform was used to amplify TCR alpha and beta CDR3 regions from RNA. TCRdb reprocessed the public reads (quality trimming at Q25 with fastp, clone calling with MiXCR) and kept in-frame beta chains. Rows matching on CDR3 protein sequence are summarized as one entry with the most common DNA and genes. Counted in this sample were about 110,000 distinct CDR3 sequences; 25% to 30% of them appeared once. Approximately 35% of the sample is in the top ten clones. The sequenced sample was glioma tissue, nonneoplastic brain tissue, or PBMCs (not recorded which). These receptors were taken from a human donor with low-grade glioma or glioblastoma, undergoing nonglioma brain surgery, or in good health (not recorded which).

With regard to this clonotype: This may be a read error, as it is one base from a much larger clone. This chain links TRBV7-2 with TRBJ2-1; 9 nucleotides agree with TRBD2. Germline V gives CDR1 SGHTA, CDR2 FQGNSA. This CDR3 spans 15 amino acids. The CDR3 is CDSSLRREGYNEQFF. CDR3 nucleotides: TGTGACAGCAGCTTAAGGCGGGAGGGTTACAATGAGCAGTTCTTC. The variable domain in full, completed from reference TRBV7-2 and TRBJ2-1, reads GAGVSQSPSNKVTEKGKDVELRCDPISGHTALYWYRQSLGQGLEFLIYFQGNSAPDKSGLPSDRFSAERTGGSVSTLTIQRTQQEDSAVYLCDSSLRREGYNEQFFGPGTRLTVL.

This clonotype showed up many times. The chain joins TRBV20-1 to TRBJ2-7; a weak D match, TRBD2 (5 bases). The germline V gene encodes CDR1 DFQATT and CDR2 SNEGSKA (reference sequence). Trimming removed 2 bases at V and 2 bases at J, with 13 bases between. The length of the CDR3 is 14 residues. The CDR3: CSARHGQRTYEQYF. CDR3 coding DNA: TGCAGTGCTAGACACGGGCAGCGGACCTACGAGCAGTACTTC.

Ten or more counts support this clonotype. CDR3 DNA: TGTGCCAGCAGCCAGGTACAACTAGCGGGAGGAGGGGGTGAGCAGTTCTTC. It specifies CASSQVQLAGGGGEQFF. The rearrangement uses TRBV3-1 and TRBJ2-1; 12 bases map to TRBD2. CDR3 length: 17 residues. Per the germline V gene, CDR1 is LGHDT and CDR2 is YNNKEL (reference sequence). Trimming cost V 3 bases and J 9 bases; bases outside gene matches: 12.

In its sample, this clonotype was seen a few times. The chain joins TRBV19 to TRBJ2-1; TRBD2 is a possible D gene (5 bases). V was clipped by 5 bases and J by 4 bases, with 15 bases between them. This CDR3 region has 15 residues. Germline CDR1 reads LNHDA; CDR2 reads SQIVND (reference sequence). The CDR3 coding sequence is TGTGCCAGTAGTCCTTGGACTGGACGATACAATGAGCAGTTCTTC. Translating gives CASSPWTGRYNEQFF.